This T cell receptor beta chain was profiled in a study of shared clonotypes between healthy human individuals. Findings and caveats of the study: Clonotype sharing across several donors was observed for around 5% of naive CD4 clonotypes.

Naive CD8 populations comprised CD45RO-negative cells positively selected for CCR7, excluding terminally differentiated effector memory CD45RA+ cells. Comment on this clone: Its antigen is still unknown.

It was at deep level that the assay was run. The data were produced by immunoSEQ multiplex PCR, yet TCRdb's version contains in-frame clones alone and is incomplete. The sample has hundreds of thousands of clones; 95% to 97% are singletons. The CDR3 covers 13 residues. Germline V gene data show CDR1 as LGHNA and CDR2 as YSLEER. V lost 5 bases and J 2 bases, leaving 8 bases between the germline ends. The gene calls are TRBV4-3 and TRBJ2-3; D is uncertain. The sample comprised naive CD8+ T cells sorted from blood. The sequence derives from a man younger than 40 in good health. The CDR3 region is CASSSGVTDTQYF. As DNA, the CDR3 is TGCGCCAGCAGCTCAGGAGTCACAGATACGCAGTATTTT.